This TCR beta chain was profiled in a study of T cell responses to AZD1222 COVID-19 vaccine. The method was immunoSEQ multiplex PCR; TCRdb's version includes in-frame clones alone and lacks a portion of them. Here the sample spans about 97,000 clones, about 86% being singletons. The CDR3 runs to 14 residues. V was pared by 3 bases and J by 7 bases, with 13 bases between. Germline CDR1 reads MDHEN; CDR2 reads SYDVKM. This sequence originates from an adult in good health. This sample comprised peripheral blood, obtained on day 0 of AZD1222 vaccination. This chain links TRBV28 with TRBJ1-5; D is perhaps TRBD1 (5 bases). The CDR3: CASSLGTGRQPQHF. CDR3 DNA: TGTGCCAGCAGTTTGGGGACCGGGCGCCAGCCCCAGCATTTT.